The 17 T cell receptor beta chains below all came from one sample that was sequenced in a study of cytomegalovirus exposure and HLA in healthy donors. This PCR relied on a set of 60 Vbeta primers and 13 Jbeta primers. Profiled with immunoSEQ multiplex PCR; TCRdb holds only in-frame clones, not every one. The sample includes 120,000 or so clones, around 81% of them seen just once. The specimen sequenced was PBMCs. These receptor sequences come from a female donor in good health and CMV-seronegative.

The chain uses TRBV10-2 and TRBJ2-5, with D possibly TRBD2 on 5 matching bases. Germline-derived CDR1 and CDR2 are WSHSY and SAAADI. The CDR3 is 13 amino acids. The germline V and J ends were trimmed by 4 bases and 4 bases, with 10 bases remaining between them. For the CDR3, the DNA is TGCGCCAGCAGTGCAAACCGGGGAGAGACCCAGTACTTC. It yields the protein CASSANRGETQYF.

This sequence joins TRBV7-8 and TRBJ2-5; 7 positions agree with TRBD2. The CDR3 is 16 amino acids. The germline V gene has CDR1 SGHVS and CDR2 FQNEAQ. V was pared by 1 base and J by 5 bases, with 10 bases of the junction left unmatched. The DNA of the CDR3 is TGTGCCAGCAGCTTAGTGCTTGGGGGGGTTGCGGAGACCCAGTACTTC. Translated: CASSLVLGGVAETQYF.

The chain combines TRBV15 with TRBJ2-7; the D gene is possibly TRBD2 (6 bases). Trimming removed 4 bases from V and 3 bases from J, with 16 bases in between. This CDR3 is 15 amino acids long. From germline, CDR1 is LNHNV and CDR2 YYDKDF (reference sequence). The CDR3 DNA reads as TGTGCCACCAGCAAAGGGCAAGCGGGCGGCTACGAGCAGTACTTC. Its protein is CATSKGQAGGYEQYF.

The CDR3 DNA reads as TGTGCCAGCAGCTTAGGCGGGGGGGCCCAAGAGACCCAGTACTTC. Translated: CASSLGGGAQETQYF. This chain links TRBV7-3 with TRBJ2-5, with 9 positions matching TRBD2. The trim removed 2 bases at V and 1 base at J, leaving 2 bases unmatched. Germline CDR1 and CDR2: SGHTA and FQGTGA. This CDR3 spans 15 amino acids.

The rearrangement joins TRBV5-6 to TRBJ1-1; 8 nucleotides align to TRBD1. V lost 4 bases, J lost 1 base, and 6 bases stayed unmatched. CDR1 is SGHDT, CDR2 YYEEEE, per germline. This CDR3 region has 15 residues. The CDR3 DNA follows: TGTGCCAGCAGCATATACAGGGGGGGGAACACTGAAGCTTTCTTT. Amino acid sequence: CASSIYRGGNTEAFF.

The table lists this clone with a few counts. This chain links TRBV4-1 with TRBJ1-2, with a possible D match to TRBD1 (5 bases). V lost 1 base to trimming and J lost 7 bases, with 10 bases between them. There are 13 residues in the CDR3. In germline, CDR1 is MGHRA, CDR2 YSYEKL. Here the CDR3 reads CASSQVGAGGYTF. In DNA, the CDR3 is TGCGCCAGCAGCCAAGTTGGGGCAGGTGGCTACACCTTC.

The rearrangement joins TRBV4-1 to TRBJ1-2; D unresolved. The CDR3 runs 13 residues. V was cut by 0 bases and J by 13 bases, with 15 bases left in between. The germline V gene encodes CDR1 MGHRA and CDR2 YSYEKL. The chain's CDR3 is CASSQERVEPRTF. CDR3 DNA sequence: TGCGCCAGCAGCCAAGAGAGGGTAGAACCTCGCACCTTC.

The chain employs TRBV5-1 and TRBJ1-4; no firm D call. V was cut by 1 base and J by 3 bases, with 13 bases left in between. The CDR3 consists of 16 residues. Germline V gene sequence: CDR1 SGHRS, CDR2 YFSETQ. The CDR3 coding sequence is TGCGCCAGCAGCTTGTCCGGAGTGCGGTCTAATGAAAAACTGTTTTTT. Translating it yields CASSLSGVRSNEKLFF. Combining the CDR3 with reference TRBV5-1 and TRBJ1-4 gives the whole variable domain KAGVTQTPRYLIKTRGQQVTLSCSPISGHRSVSWYQQTPGQGLQFLFEYFSETQRNKGNFPGRFSGRQFSNSRSEMNVSTLELGDSALYLCASSLSGVRSNEKLFFGSGTQLSVL.

This clone was seen more than once but under ten times. The chain recombines TRBV29-1 with TRBJ1-1; possibly TRBD1 for D (6 bases). CDR1 is SQVTM, CDR2 ANQGSEA, per germline. The CDR3 has 14 amino acids. Trimming removed 3 bases from V and 8 bases from J, with 19 bases in between. CDR3 protein: CSVDLAGGSDEAFF. The CDR3 DNA is TGCAGCGTTGATTTGGCGGGGGGCTCCGACGAAGCTTTCTTT.

The gene calls are TRBV2 and TRBJ2-5; TRBD1 matches at 8 bases. This CDR3 has 15 residues. The V and J ends lost 5 bases and 4 bases, in that order; junction bases with no gene match: 9. Germline V gene data show CDR1 as SNHLY and CDR2 as FYNNEI. The CDR3 coding sequence is TGTGCCAGCAGTACCCGAGGACAGGGTGGAGAGACCCAGTACTTC. It encodes CASSTRGQGGETQYF.

The chain couples TRBV5-1 to TRBJ1-5, with 9 bases aligning to TRBD1. Trimming at V came to 4 bases and at J to 7 bases, leaving 6 bases not matched to a gene. Germline CDR1 reads SGHRS; CDR2 reads YFSETQ. This CDR3 has 14 amino acids. Here the CDR3 reads CASSATGGSQPQHF. The CDR3 DNA sequence: TGCGCCAGCAGCGCGACAGGGGGTTCGCAGCCCCAGCATTTT.

The chain joins TRBV5-4 to TRBJ1-1, with 8 bases lining up with TRBD1. V lost 0 bases and J lost 4; bases outside the gene matches: 2. The germline V gene encodes CDR1 SGHNT and CDR2 YYREEE (reference sequence). This CDR3 has 14 residues. The CDR3 DNA reads as TGTGCCAGCAGCTTGGGACAGGGGAGCACTGAAGCTTTCTTT. Amino acids: CASSLGQGSTEAFF.

The chain uses TRBV19 and TRBJ1-1; D is undetermined. CDR1 and CDR2 (germline): LNHDA, SQIVND (reference sequence). The CDR3 sequence is 13 residues long. The V end lost 7 bases, the J end lost 4 bases, and 13 bases lay between the germline ends. The CDR3 bases are TGTGCCAGTATTCGGACTTGGGGCACTGAAGCTTTCTTT. It translates to CASIRTWGTEAFF.

V gene TRBV6-5 combines with J gene TRBJ2-4, with TRBD2 as a possible D gene (7 bases). The CDR3 contains 15 residues. The germline V gene has CDR1 MNHEY and CDR2 SVGAGI. V gave up 5 bases and J gave up 6 bases, with 17 bases separating them. CDR3 coding DNA: TGTGCCAGCAGTAAAGGCCGGGGGGCCGGAAACATTCAGTACTTC. As protein: CASSKGRGAGNIQYF.

The genes are TRBV7-9 and TRBJ1-2; D may be TRBD1 (5 bases). With 4 bases removed from V and 6 bases from J, the gap between germline ends came to 15 bases. This CDR3 has 14 residues. From germline, CDR1 is SEHNR and CDR2 FQNEAQ (reference sequence). CDR3 in DNA: TGTGCCAGCAGCTCCCCAACAGGACGGAATGGCTACACCTTC. It codes for CASSSPTGRNGYTF. Complete variable domain (other parts from reference TRBV7-9 and TRBJ1-2): DTGVSQNPRHKITKRGQNVTFRCDPISEHNRLYWYRQTLGQGPEFLTYFQNEAQLEKSRLLSDRFSAERPKGSFSTLEIQRTEQGDSAMYLCASSSPTGRNGYTFGSGTRLTVV.

This clone was seen more than once but under ten times. This sequence joins TRBV30 and TRBJ2-7; the match to TRBD2 covers 10 bases. The CDR3 is 16 amino acids. Germline values: CDR1 GTSNPN, CDR2 SVGIG (reference sequence). V lost 0 bases to trimming and J lost 7 bases; unmatched junction nucleotides: 12. The CDR3 is CAWSVKGLAGVSEQYF. The CDR3 DNA is TGTGCCTGGAGTGTAAAGGGGCTAGCGGGAGTAAGTGAGCAGTACTTC. The whole variable domain, remainder taken from reference TRBV30 and TRBJ2-7, is SQTIHQWPATLVQPVGSPLSLECTVEGTSNPNLYWYRQAAGRGLQLLFYSVGIGQISSEVPQNLSASRPQDRQFILSSKKLLLSDSGFYLCAWSVKGLAGVSEQYFGPGTRLTVT.

The chain combines TRBV19 with TRBJ2-7, with a weak D call TRBD2 (6 bases). Trimming took off 5 bases at V and 2 bases at J, with 10 bases between the two ends. The germline V gene encodes CDR1 LNHDA and CDR2 SQIVND (reference sequence). The CDR3 runs to 13 residues. Written as DNA, the CDR3 is TGTGCCAGTAGTGCCGGAGGGACCTACGAGCAGTACTTC. Amino acids: CASSAGGTYEQYF.